This T cell receptor beta chain is from a study of blood T cells in healthy people across ages. The study's findings and limits: Measured against age, TCR beta diversity per million T cells decreased in a roughly linear manner.

A second about 7 to 12 cycle PCR used barcoded and J-beta primers. TCRdb analysed the 5' RACE reads with MiXCR anew, one entry per CDR3 protein. The sample lists fewer than 800,000 distinct CDR3 sequences, approximately 49% seen once, with about 32% in the top ten. This clonotype turned up a few times. What it binds is unknown. Trimming at V came to 1 base and at J to 2 bases, leaving 8 bases not matched to a gene. CDR3 size: 17 residues. CDR1 DFQATT and CDR2 SNEGSKA come from the germline V gene (reference sequence). The study recruited healthy Caucasian donors from Russia who were aged about 6 to 100. At least 7 million PBMCs were isolated per sample.

The rearrangement joins TRBV20-1 to TRBJ2-3, with 11 bases aligning to TRBD2. This sequence originates from a woman aged 60-70 years in good health. Material: blood. The CDR3: CSARGTVLAGVTDTQYF. For the CDR3, the DNA is TGCAGTGCTAGAGGGACGGTACTAGCGGGGGTCACAGATACGCAGTATTTT.